This T cell receptor (beta chain) is drawn from a study of spatial heterogeneity in lung cancer. Across the study: Those follow-up PBMC samples that were available underwent sequencing, at a median interval of about 2 years following resection. Combinations of a unique TCR and a UMI were tallied in raw reads, and on average each appeared more than ten times.

Regarding time point: blood at routine non-recurrence follow-up after resection. No cells were sorted before sequencing. The whole RNA sequenced was extracted from tumor, nontumor lung or frozen PBMC. This clonotype was seen ten or more times. The antigen is not known. TCR cDNA molecules each carried a unique molecular identifier. TCRdb reprocessed the 5' RACE reads with MiXCR, giving one entry per CDR3 protein. Seen here are about 120,000 distinct CDR3 sequences, over 9% observed once, and the top ten hold approximately 17%. V lost 8 bases, J lost 1 base, and 12 bases lay in between. The CDR3 consists of 13 residues. In germline, CDR1 is MDHEN, CDR2 SYDVKM. Study-wide results and caveats: Ubiquitous expanded tumor TCRs were seen in blood more at resection than at follow-up.

The chain couples TRBV28 to TRBJ2-7; D uncertain. The clonotype originates from a male donor with early-stage non-small cell lung cancer. Material: PBMCs, obtained at follow-up. This chain's CDR3 is CASHSPNSYEQYF. DNA of the CDR3: TGTGCCAGCCATTCACCAAATTCCTACGAGCAGTACTTC.